These 12 T cell receptor beta chains came from one sample sequenced in a study of shared clonotypes between healthy human individuals. The method was immunoSEQ multiplex PCR; TCRdb's version includes in-frame clones alone and lacks a portion of them. The table lists 730,000 or so clones, 72% of them singletons, with around 2% in the top ten. The specimen sequenced was memory CD4+ T cells sorted from blood. Sample subset: CD45RA-negative fraction. The receptors originated from a woman in her twenties or thirties in good health.

This chain joins TRBV2 and TRBJ2-3, with 8 bases matching TRBD1. The CDR3 sequence is 15 residues long. The germline gives CDR1 SNHLY, CDR2 FYNNEI. With V trimmed by 5 bases and J by 5 bases, 9 bases remained unmatched. The CDR3 DNA reads TGTGCCAGCAGTTCGGGACAGGCCTACCAAGATACGCAGTATTTT. As protein: CASSSGQAYQDTQYF.

This chain joins TRBV11-2 and TRBJ2-1; 12 bases line up with TRBD2. Germline values: CDR1 SGHAT, CDR2 FQNNGV. Trimming removed 5 bases from V and 0 bases from J; junction bases left unmatched: 8. This CDR3 region has 18 residues. The CDR3 protein is CASSVRLAGVSSYNEQFF. The CDR3 DNA is TGTGCCAGCAGCGTCAGACTAGCGGGAGTGAGCTCCTACAATGAGCAGTTCTTC.

The table lists this clone with many counts. V and J are TRBV11-2 and TRBJ2-7, with 7 bases identical to TRBD2. The V segment lost 2 bases and the J segment 2 bases; nucleotides outside the gene matches: 9. This CDR3 is built from 16 residues. Germline V gives CDR1 SGHAT, CDR2 FQNNGV. The DNA for the CDR3 is TGTGCCAGCAGCTTAACGTCGGGGGGAGGGACCTACGAGCAGTACTTC. Encoded protein: CASSLTSGGGTYEQYF.

With respect to this clone: This could be a read error, since a much larger clone is one nucleotide away. In DNA form, the CDR3 reads TGCGCCAGCCGACTAGCGGGAGAAGCCGGGGAGCTGTTTTTT. This sequence encodes CASRLAGEAGELFF. V gene TRBV5-1 combines with J gene TRBJ2-2; 12 bases fit TRBD2. Germline trimming cut 7 bases from V and 6 bases from J; bases unmatched to any gene: 4. Germline V CDR1 and CDR2: SGHRS, YFSETQ. This CDR3 comprises 14 residues.

DNA for the CDR3: TGTGCCAGCAGTTTCACCGGGACCGGGACATACGAGCAGTACTTC. This gives the protein CASSFTGTGTYEQYF. The chain joins TRBV27 to TRBJ2-7, with D possibly TRBD1 on 6 matching bases. This CDR3 is 15 amino acids long. The ends were cut back, 3 bases at V and 4 bases at J, with 16 bases in the middle. The germline CDR1 and CDR2 sequences are MNHEY and SMNVEV (reference sequence).

The chain has TRBV7-2 and TRBJ1-3; no clear D gene. In germline, CDR1 is SGHTA, CDR2 FQGNSA. The CDR3 runs 13 residues. Trimming removed 7 bases from V and 0 bases from J, with 7 bases in between. The CDR3 region has the DNA TGTGCCAGCACCCGGCCCTCTGGAAACACCATATATTTT. Residues: CASTRPSGNTIYF.

The V call is TRBV11-1, the J call TRBJ2-3; 7 bases align to TRBD2. CDR3 size: 17 residues. Germline values: CDR1 SGHAT, CDR2 FQDESV (reference sequence). The J segment lost 6 bases and the V segment lost 1 base, leaving 13 bases of the junction unmatched. CDR3 protein: CASSLGWASGQVDTQYF. DNA of the CDR3: TGTGCCAGCAGCTTAGGATGGGCTAGCGGACAAGTGGATACGCAGTATTTT.

This clone was counted only a few times. V is TRBV15 and J is TRBJ2-7, with TRBD2 matching over 12 bases. Germline loops: CDR1 LNHNV, CDR2 YYDKDF (reference sequence). Trimming removed 5 bases from V and 6 bases from J; junction bases left unmatched: 5. The CDR3 is 14 residues long. The CDR3 sequence is CATSARTSGAEQYF. Here the CDR3 DNA reads TGTGCCACCAGCGCCCGGACTAGCGGGGCCGAGCAGTACTTC.

The chain recombines TRBV29-1 with TRBJ2-5; D might be TRBD2 (6 bases). Trimming left V 5 bases short and J 3 bases short, with 10 bases between. Per the germline V gene, CDR1 is SQVTM and CDR2 is ANQGSEA. The CDR3 consists of 12 residues. The CDR3 here is CSVRRDKETQYF. The CDR3 nucleotides are TGCAGCGTTCGGCGGGATAAAGAGACCCAGTACTTC. Full variable domain (outside the CDR3, taken from reference TRBV29-1 and TRBJ2-5): SAVISQKPSRDICQRGTSLTIQCQVDSQVTMMFWYRQQPGQSLTLIATANQGSEATYESGFVIDKFPISRPNLTFSTLTVSNMSPEDSSIYLCSVRRDKETQYFGPGTRLLVL.

The chain carries TRBV23-1 and TRBJ1-5, with TRBD1 identical over 8 bases. TRBV23-1 is labeled an ORF, and its function is uncertain. This CDR3 is 12 amino acids long. With V trimmed by 11 bases and J by 6 bases, 6 bases remained unmatched. The CDR3 protein is CAGHQGAQPQHF. The DNA of the CDR3 is TGCGCCGGGCATCAGGGGGCTCAGCCCCAGCATTTT.

This sequence joins TRBV7-8 and TRBJ2-7; the match to TRBD1 covers 10 bases. The CDR3 is 16 residues long. Germline trimming cut 5 bases from V and 1 base from J; bases unmatched to any gene: 8. The germline CDR1 and CDR2 sequences are SGHVS and FQNEAQ. CDR3 residues: CASSRKPGQGSYEQYF. The CDR3 DNA follows: TGTGCCAGCAGCCGTAAACCGGGACAGGGGTCCTACGAGCAGTACTTC.

The CDR3, as DNA: TGCAGTTCACGGGACAGCCAAGAGACCCAGTACTTC. It is translated as CSSRDSQETQYF. The chain couples TRBV29-1 to TRBJ2-5, with 7 bases aligning to TRBD1. The CDR3 spans 12 residues. Germline assignment: CDR1 SQVTM and CDR2 ANQGSEA.